The source of this T cell receptor beta chain is a study of shared clonotypes between healthy human individuals. Regarding the study as a whole: Expectations were that clonotype sharing among donors would be affected by sequencing depth.

CDR3 length: 13 amino acids. Germline V gene lookup returns CDR1 MNHEY and CDR2 SMNVEV (reference sequence). The ends were cut back, 5 bases at V and 0 bases at J, with 8 bases in the middle. As for this clone: Its specificity is not known.

Selected positively for CCR7 and CD45RO-negative, naive CD8 cells excluded terminally differentiated effector memory CD45RA+ cells. The repertoire was sequenced with immunoSEQ multiplex PCR; TCRdb's copy has only in-frame clones and lacks some. This repertoire shows about 800,000 clones, roughly 96% found once; its top ten account for approximately 0.2%. Sequencing used naive CD8+ T cells sorted from blood. The receptor's source is a man aged 30 to 39 in good health. The rearrangement uses TRBV27 and TRBJ2-7; a weak D match, TRBD2 (6 bases). As DNA, the CDR3 is TGTGCCAGCAGTATGGACTACTCCTACGAGCAGTACTTC. Protein: CASSMDYSYEQYF.